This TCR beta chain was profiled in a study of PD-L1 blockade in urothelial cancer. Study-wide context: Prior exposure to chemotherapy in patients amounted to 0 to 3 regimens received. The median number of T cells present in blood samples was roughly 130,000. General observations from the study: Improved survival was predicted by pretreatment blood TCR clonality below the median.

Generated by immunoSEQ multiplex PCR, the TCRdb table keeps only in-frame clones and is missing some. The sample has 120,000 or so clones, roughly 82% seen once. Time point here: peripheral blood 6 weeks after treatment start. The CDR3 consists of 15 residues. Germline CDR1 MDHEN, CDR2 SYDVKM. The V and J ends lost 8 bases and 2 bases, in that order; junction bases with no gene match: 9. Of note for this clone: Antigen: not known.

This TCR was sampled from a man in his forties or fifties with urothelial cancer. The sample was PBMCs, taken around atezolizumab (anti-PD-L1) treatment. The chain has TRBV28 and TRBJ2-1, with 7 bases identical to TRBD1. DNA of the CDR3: TGTGCCAGCGGAAAGGCAGGGGGAACCTACAATGAGCAGTTCTTC. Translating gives CASGKAGGTYNEQFF.